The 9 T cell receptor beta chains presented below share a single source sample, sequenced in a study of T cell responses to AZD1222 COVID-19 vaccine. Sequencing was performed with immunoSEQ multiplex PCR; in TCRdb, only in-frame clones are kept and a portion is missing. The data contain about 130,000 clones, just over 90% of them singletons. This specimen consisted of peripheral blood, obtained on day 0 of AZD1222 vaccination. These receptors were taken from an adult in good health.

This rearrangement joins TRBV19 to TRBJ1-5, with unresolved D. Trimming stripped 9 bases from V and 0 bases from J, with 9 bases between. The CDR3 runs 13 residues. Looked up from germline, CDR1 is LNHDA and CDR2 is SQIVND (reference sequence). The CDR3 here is CASRTYSNQPQHF. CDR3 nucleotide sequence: TGTGCCAGCAGGACGTATAGCAATCAGCCCCAGCATTTT.

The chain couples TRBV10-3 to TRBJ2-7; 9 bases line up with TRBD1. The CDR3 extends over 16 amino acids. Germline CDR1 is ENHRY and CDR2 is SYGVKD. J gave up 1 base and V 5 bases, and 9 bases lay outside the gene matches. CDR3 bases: TGTGCCATCAGTAAGGACAGGGGAACCCCATCCTACGAGCAGTACTTC. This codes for CAISKDRGTPSYEQYF.

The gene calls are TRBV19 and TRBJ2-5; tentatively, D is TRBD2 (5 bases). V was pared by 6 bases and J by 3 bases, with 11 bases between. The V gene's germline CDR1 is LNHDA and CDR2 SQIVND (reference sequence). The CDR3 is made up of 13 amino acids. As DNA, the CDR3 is TGTGCCAGTAGCGGGAACAGAGAAGAGACCCAGTACTTC. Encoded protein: CASSGNREETQYF.

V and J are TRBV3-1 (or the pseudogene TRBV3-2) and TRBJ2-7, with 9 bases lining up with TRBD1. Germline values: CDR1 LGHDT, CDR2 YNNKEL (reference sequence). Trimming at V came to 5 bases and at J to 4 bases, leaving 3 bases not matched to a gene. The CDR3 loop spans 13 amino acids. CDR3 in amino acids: CASSRDRDYEQYF. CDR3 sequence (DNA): TGTGCCAGCAGCAGGGACAGGGATTACGAGCAGTACTTC.

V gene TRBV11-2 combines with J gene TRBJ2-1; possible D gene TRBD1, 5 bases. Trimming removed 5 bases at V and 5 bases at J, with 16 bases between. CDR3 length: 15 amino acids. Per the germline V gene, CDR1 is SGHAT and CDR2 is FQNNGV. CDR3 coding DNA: TGTGCCAGCAGCGCTCAGGGTTTGCGCGACAATGAGCAGTTCTTC. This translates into CASSAQGLRDNEQFF.

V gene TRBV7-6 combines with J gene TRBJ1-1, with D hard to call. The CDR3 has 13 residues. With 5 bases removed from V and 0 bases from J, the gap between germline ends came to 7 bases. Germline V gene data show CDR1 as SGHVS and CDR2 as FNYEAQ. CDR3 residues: CASSAEVNTEAFF. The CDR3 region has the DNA TGTGCCAGCAGCGCAGAAGTGAACACTGAAGCTTTCTTT. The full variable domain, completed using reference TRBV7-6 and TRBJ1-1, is GAGVSQSPRYKVTKRGQDVALRCDPISGHVSLYWYRQALGQGPEFLTYFNYEAQQDKSGLPNDRFSAERPEGSISTLTIQRTEQRDSAMYRCASSAEVNTEAFFGQGTRLTVV.

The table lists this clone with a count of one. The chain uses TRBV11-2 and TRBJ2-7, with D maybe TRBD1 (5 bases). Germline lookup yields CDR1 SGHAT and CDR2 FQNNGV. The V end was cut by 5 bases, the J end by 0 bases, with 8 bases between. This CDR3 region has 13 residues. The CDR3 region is CASSLRVSYEQYF. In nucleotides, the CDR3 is TGTGCCAGCAGCCTCAGGGTCTCCTACGAGCAGTACTTC. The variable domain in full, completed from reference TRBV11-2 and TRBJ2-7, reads EAGVAQSPRYKIIEKRQSVAFWCNPISGHATLYWYQQILGQGPKLLIQFQNNGVVDDSQLPKDRFSAERLKGVDSTLKIQPAKLEDSAVYLCASSLRVSYEQYFGPGTRLTVT.

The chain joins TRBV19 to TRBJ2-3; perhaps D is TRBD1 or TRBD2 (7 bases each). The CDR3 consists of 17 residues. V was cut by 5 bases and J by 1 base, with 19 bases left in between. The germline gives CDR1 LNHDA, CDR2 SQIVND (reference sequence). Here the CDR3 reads CASSWAGGGIGTDTQYF. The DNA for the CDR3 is TGTGCCAGTAGTTGGGCAGGGGGAGGGATTGGCACAGATACGCAGTATTTT.

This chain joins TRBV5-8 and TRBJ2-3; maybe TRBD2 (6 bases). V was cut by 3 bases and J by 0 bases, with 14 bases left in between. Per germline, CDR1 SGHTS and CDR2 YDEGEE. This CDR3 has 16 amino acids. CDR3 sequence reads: CASSSGTYLSTDTQYF. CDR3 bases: TGTGCCAGCAGCTCCGGGACTTATCTAAGCACAGATACGCAGTATTTT.